This TCR beta chain originates from a study of vaccination and CD4 T cells after COVID-19. Study overall: Each control was exposed to a CEFX pool, an HIV-1 Nef pool, or no peptide at all.

The V gene lost 3 bases and the J gene lost 0 bases, with 12 bases spanning the gap. The germline gives CDR1 SEHNR, CDR2 FQNEAQ (reference sequence). The CDR3 has 17 amino acids. The treatment: roughly 10-day PBMC culture with coronavirus spike peptide pools or control peptides (ViraFEST assay). Sequenced with the Oncomine TCR Beta short-read assay was DNA taken from cultured CD4+ T cells. MiXCR was run by TCRdb on the PCR reads, yielding one entry per CDR3 protein. The table shows approximately 23,000 distinct CDR3 sequences, with around a third occurring only once. This clonotype was seen more than once but under ten times. Its antigen is as yet unknown.

The sample consisted of cultured CD4+ T cells from blood. The genes are TRBV7-9 and TRBJ1-6; tentatively, D is TRBD1 (6 bases). This TCR came from a human donor with COVID-19. The DNA for the CDR3 is TGTGCCAGCAGCTTTCCTGCACAGGGCTCCTATAATTCACCCCTCCACTTT. As protein: CASSFPAQGSYNSPLHF. The full variable domain, its missing parts supplied by reference TRBV7-9 and TRBJ1-6, is DTGVSQNPRHKITKRGQNVTFRCDPISEHNRLYWYRQTLGQGPEFLTYFQNEAQLEKSRLLSDRFSAERPKGSFSTLEIQRTEQGDSAMYLCASSFPAQGSYNSPLHFGNGTRLTVT.